Listed below are T cell receptor beta chains from one sample, sequenced in a study of Tregs in tolerant kidney transplant recipients. The assay was immunoSEQ multiplex PCR, and TCRdb's table has in-frame clones only and misses some. The table lists roughly 68,000 clones, 65% to 85% of them singletons. Sequencing input: CD4+ T cells from blood. These receptors were obtained from a human donor in good health. Each CDR3 is given without its conserved first and last residue. Each record gives: D gene, V gene, CDR3 protein. D genes are given only for firm matches.

TRBD2 | TRBV9 | ASSVDSGGVRQY
. | TRBV2 | ASSGLRDFTDTQY
. | TRBV21-1 | ASNSDSFRETQY
. | TRBV7-3 | ASSLAGPKSGDTQY
. | TRBV7-3 | ASSLTLSSGAGELF
TRBD1 | TRBV7-2 | ASRSSGIGTAEAF
. | TRBV6-5 | ASSYILGSRGDGYT
. | TRBV4-3 | ASSHNLVGNEQF
TRBD2 | TRBV4-3 | ASSQLAGDTGELF
TRBD2 | TRBV5-1 | ASSFSGVSTDTQY
. | TRBV7-3 | ASSLDGSSYNEQF
. | TRBV19 | ATSVAVQETQY
. | TRBV7-2 | ASRPTVQETQY
. | TRBV4-3 | ASSLRTFRDTNTEAF
. | TRBV19 | ASSIPAVGPQH
TRBD2 | TRBV5-1 | ASSRTSGADYNEQF
. | TRBV15 | ATSRDGSDTQY
. | TRBV14 | ASSQVWGAQRGYT
. | TRBV4-1 | ASSPMRGETQY
. | TRBV7-2 | ASSFFEAEQY